What follows are 20 T cell receptor beta chains derived from one specimen sequenced in a study of blood T cell repertoires in COVID-19. Produced via immunoSEQ multiplex PCR; TCRdb's table is partial and in-frame only. The sample records approximately 130,000 clones, 85% to 90% being singletons. Material: peripheral blood. All receptors derive from a man in his 70s with active or convalescent COVID-19.

The chain carries TRBV4-2 and TRBJ2-6, with 7 positions matching TRBD1. CDR1 LGHNA and CDR2 YNFKEQ come from the germline V gene. Trimming at V came to 4 bases and at J to 0 bases, leaving 9 bases not matched to a gene. This CDR3 is built from 18 residues. The CDR3 region is CASSPVGQMISGANVLTF. The CDR3, as DNA: TGTGCCAGCAGCCCGGTGGGACAGATGATCTCTGGGGCCAACGTCCTGACTTTC.

The chain combines TRBV11-3 with TRBJ1-1; D gene ambiguous. Germline CDR1 SGHNT, CDR2 YENEEA. The germline V and J ends were trimmed by 5 bases and 6 bases, with 10 bases remaining between them. This CDR3 is 12 amino acids long. The CDR3 loop is CASSRGLSEAFF. The DNA of the CDR3 is TGTGCCAGCAGCCGAGGGCTGTCTGAAGCTTTCTTT.

As DNA, the CDR3 is TGTGCCAGCAGTCTGACAGTCGGTGGGGCCAACGTCCTGACTTTC. It encodes CASSLTVGGANVLTF. V usage is TRBV28 and J usage is TRBJ2-6; D possibly corresponds to TRBD1 (5 bases). CDR1 and CDR2 from the germline V gene are MDHEN and SYDVKM. The CDR3 consists of 15 residues. V was trimmed by 5 bases and J by 3 bases, leaving 11 bases between them. The full variable domain, in which reference TRBV28 and TRBJ2-6 provide the parts outside the CDR3, is DVKVTQSSRYLVKRTGEKVFLECVQDMDHENMFWYRQDPGLGLRLIYFSYDVKMKEKGDIPEGYSVSREKKERFSLILESASTNQTSMYLCASSLTVGGANVLTFGAGSRLTVL.

V is TRBV29-1 and J is TRBJ2-7, with a possible D match to TRBD1 (7 bases). CDR1 and CDR2 (germline): SQVTM, ANQGSEA. V dropped 1 base and J dropped 0 bases, with 13 bases sitting between them. This CDR3 comprises 15 residues. For the CDR3, the DNA is TGCAGCGTTGAAGGGACGGGGGACAGCTCCTACGAGCAGTACTTC. Its protein product is CSVEGTGDSSYEQYF.

The chain recombines TRBV5-1 with TRBJ2-1, with 10 bases aligning to TRBD2. The CDR3 length is 16 residues. Unmatched junction bases numbered 7, after V lost 5 bases and J lost 2 bases. Germline CDR1 and CDR2: SGHRS and YFSETQ. CDR3 sequence reads: CASRRGLADPYNEQFF. Written as DNA, the CDR3 is TGCGCCAGCAGGCGAGGACTAGCGGACCCCTACAATGAGCAGTTCTTC.

The rearrangement links TRBV5-4 to TRBJ1-4; 7 bases map to TRBD1. V shed 0 bases and J 5 bases; nucleotides not matched to a gene: 4. Germline-derived CDR1 and CDR2 are SGHNT and YYREEE (reference sequence). The CDR3 is made up of 15 amino acids. In DNA form, the CDR3 reads TGTGCCAGCAGCTTGGGCGGACAGGAGAATGAAAAACTGTTTTTT. Amino acid sequence: CASSLGGQENEKLFF.

The chain combines TRBV12-3 or TRBV12-4 with TRBJ2-1; possibly TRBD1 for D (5 bases). V gave up 2 bases and J gave up 9 bases, with 8 bases separating them. The CDR3 is 12 residues long. DNA for the CDR3: TGTGCCAGCAGTTTACAGCAGGGTGAGCAGTTCTTC. Translation: CASSLQQGEQFF.

The V and J genes are TRBV7-9 and TRBJ2-2, with D possibly TRBD1 on 6 matching bases. The ends were cut back, 2 bases at V and 5 bases at J, with 12 bases in the middle. Germline loops: CDR1 SEHNR, CDR2 FQNEAQ (reference sequence). The CDR3 runs to 15 residues. The CDR3 DNA reads TGTGCCAGCAGCTTAATACAGGGAAAGACCGGGGAGCTGTTTTTT. Translated: CASSLIQGKTGELFF.

The chain uses TRBV19 and TRBJ1-5, with D perhaps TRBD1 (6 bases). The length of the CDR3 is 16 residues. Trimming took 6 bases from V and 11 from J, leaving 26 bases between them. Per the germline V gene, CDR1 is LNHDA and CDR2 is SQIVND (reference sequence). The CDR3 DNA is TGTGCCAGTAGAGATCCGGGACAAGCCTACCTCGGAGCCCAGCATTTT. It translates to CASRDPGQAYLGAQHF.

V usage is TRBV28 and J usage is TRBJ1-2, with 7 bases aligning to TRBD1. This CDR3 spans 15 amino acids. Germline values: CDR1 MDHEN, CDR2 SYDVKM. J lost 7 bases, V lost 4 bases, and 12 bases had no gene match. The DNA for the CDR3 is TGTGCCAGCAGTTCTCAGACAGGGTGGGACCGTGGCTACACCTTC. This sequence encodes CASSSQTGWDRGYTF.

The genes are TRBV27 and TRBJ1-5; 7 bases align to TRBD1. With 8 bases clipped from V and 0 bases from J, the junction kept 4 bases outside the gene matches. Germline V gene data show CDR1 as MNHEY and CDR2 as SMNVEV (reference sequence). The CDR3 spans 14 residues. CDR3 sequence (DNA): TGTGCCAGCGACAGGGCGTATAGCAATCAGCCCCAGCATTTT. It codes for CASDRAYSNQPQHF.

In regard to this clone: This same CDR3 is encoded by further DNA sequences in the sample. V usage is TRBV5-1 and J usage is TRBJ2-3; D gene ambiguous. The CDR3 contains 12 residues. CDR1 is SGHRS, CDR2 YFSETQ, per germline. V shed 0 bases and J shed 6 bases, with 5 bases lying between them. The DNA for the CDR3 is TGCGCCAGCAGCTTGGATCTGGATACGCAGTATTTT. As protein: CASSLDLDTQYF. The full variable domain, in which reference TRBV5-1 and TRBJ2-3 provide the parts outside the CDR3, is KAGVTQTPRYLIKTRGQQVTLSCSPISGHRSVSWYQQTPGQGLQFLFEYFSETQRNKGNFPGRFSGRQFSNSRSEMNVSTLELGDSALYLCASSLDLDTQYFGPGTRLTVL.

The rearrangement uses TRBV4-1 and TRBJ1-5, with TRBD1 matching over 8 bases. This CDR3 is 16 amino acids long. Unmatched junction bases numbered 4, after V lost 1 base and J lost 2 bases. Germline CDR1 and CDR2: MGHRA and YSYEKL. This CDR3 is CASSQVGTGRNQPQHF. DNA of the CDR3: TGCGCCAGCAGCCAAGTGGGGACAGGCCGCAATCAGCCCCAGCATTTT.

The J gene is TRBJ2-2, the V gene TRBV6-6; no clear D gene. Deletions cut 0 bases from V and 6 bases from J, with 8 bases between. The CDR3 consists of 14 residues. The germline CDR1 and CDR2 sequences are MNHNY and SVGAGI (reference sequence). The CDR3: CASSYSFQAGELFF. In DNA, the CDR3 is TGTGCCAGCAGTTACTCGTTCCAGGCCGGGGAGCTGTTTTTT.

This chain uses TRBV28 with TRBJ1-5; D is perhaps TRBD1 (5 bases). CDR3 size: 15 residues. V lost 7 bases to trimming and J lost 3 bases, with 16 bases between them. The germline V gene has CDR1 MDHEN and CDR2 SYDVKM. The CDR3 DNA follows: TGTGCCAGCACCCCGCGGGGGGAGGCCAATCAGCCCCAGCATTTT. Translated, it gives CASTPRGEANQPQHF.

The chain has TRBV10-3 and TRBJ2-7; tentative D call: TRBD2 (5 bases). The CDR3 contains 13 residues. Germline V gene lookup returns CDR1 ENHRY and CDR2 SYGVKD. The V and J ends lost 10 bases and 2 bases respectively, with 15 bases between them. Here the CDR3 DNA reads TGTGCCAGCTCAGACGGGGTCGCCTACGAGCAGTACTTC. Translating it yields CASSDGVAYEQYF.

This sequence joins TRBV3-1 (or the pseudogene TRBV3-2) and TRBJ2-5, with a weak D call TRBD1 (7 bases). The CDR3 length is 17 residues. Trimming removed 1 base from V and 9 bases from J, with 24 bases in between. Germline CDR1 reads LGHDT; CDR2 reads YNNKEL (reference sequence). CDR3: CASSQARPSTGTGAQYF. The CDR3 region has the DNA TGTGCCAGCAGCCAAGCCCGACCCTCGACAGGGACGGGGGCCCAGTACTTC.

The chain carries TRBV27 and TRBJ1-1; D might be TRBD1 (6 bases). Trimming pared 4 bases from V and 4 bases from J, leaving 13 bases between. This CDR3 comprises 14 residues. CDR1 is MNHEY and CDR2 is SMNVEV in the germline V gene (reference sequence). The CDR3 DNA sequence: TGTGCCAGCAGTTCCGATACAGGGCCCACTGAAGCTTTCTTT. This sequence encodes CASSSDTGPTEAFF.

The chain couples TRBV2 to TRBJ1-5; a weak D match, TRBD1 (6 bases). Germline V CDR1 and CDR2: SNHLY, FYNNEI. V was cut by 6 bases and J by 5 bases, with 11 bases left in between. This CDR3 spans 13 amino acids. CDR3 protein: CASRTKGDQPQHF. The CDR3 DNA follows: TGTGCCAGCAGAACTAAGGGGGATCAGCCCCAGCATTTT.

This chain links TRBV27 with TRBJ2-3, with D maybe TRBD2 (8 bases). CDR3 length equals 17 residues. V was pared by 4 bases and J by 0 bases, with 17 bases between. Germline V CDR1 and CDR2: MNHEY, SMNVEV (reference sequence). CDR3 bases: TGTGCCAGCAGTTGGGGACTAGGGGGCACTAGCACAGATACGCAGTATTTT. This translates into CASSWGLGGTSTDTQYF.